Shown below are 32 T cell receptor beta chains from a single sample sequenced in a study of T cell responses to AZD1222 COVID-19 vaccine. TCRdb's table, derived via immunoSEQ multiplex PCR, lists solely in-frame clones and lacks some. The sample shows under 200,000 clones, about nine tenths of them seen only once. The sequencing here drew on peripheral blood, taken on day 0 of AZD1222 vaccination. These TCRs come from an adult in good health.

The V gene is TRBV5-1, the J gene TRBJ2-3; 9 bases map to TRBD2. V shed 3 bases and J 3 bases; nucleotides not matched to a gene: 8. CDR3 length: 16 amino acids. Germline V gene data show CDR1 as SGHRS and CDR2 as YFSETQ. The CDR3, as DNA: TGCGCCAGCAGCTCTTCCGGTCTAGCGGGGACAGATACGCAGTATTTT. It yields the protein CASSSSGLAGTDTQYF.

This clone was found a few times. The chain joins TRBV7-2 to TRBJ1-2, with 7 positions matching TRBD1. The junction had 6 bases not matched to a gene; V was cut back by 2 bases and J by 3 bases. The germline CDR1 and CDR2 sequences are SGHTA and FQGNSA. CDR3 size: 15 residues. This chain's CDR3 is CASSLYPDRDYGYTF. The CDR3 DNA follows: TGTGCCAGCAGCTTATATCCCGACAGGGACTATGGCTACACCTTC. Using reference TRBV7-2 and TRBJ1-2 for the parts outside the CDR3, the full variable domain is GAGVSQSPSNKVTEKGKDVELRCDPISGHTALYWYRQSLGQGLEFLIYFQGNSAPDKSGLPSDRFSAERTGGSVSTLTIQRTQQEDSAVYLCASSLYPDRDYGYTFGSGTRLTVV.

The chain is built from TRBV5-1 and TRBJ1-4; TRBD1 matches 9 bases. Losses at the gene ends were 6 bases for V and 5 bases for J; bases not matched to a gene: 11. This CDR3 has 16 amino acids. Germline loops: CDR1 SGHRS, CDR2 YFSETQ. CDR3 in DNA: TGCGCCAGCAAACCATCCACCGGGACAGGGAATGAAAAACTGTTTTTT. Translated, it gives CASKPSTGTGNEKLFF.

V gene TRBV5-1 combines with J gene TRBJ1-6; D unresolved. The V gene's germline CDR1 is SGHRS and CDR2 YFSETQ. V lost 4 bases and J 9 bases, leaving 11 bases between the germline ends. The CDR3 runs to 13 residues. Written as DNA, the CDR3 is TGCGCCAGCAGCCCTGGCCCTTCTTCACCCCTCCACTTT. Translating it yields CASSPGPSSPLHF.

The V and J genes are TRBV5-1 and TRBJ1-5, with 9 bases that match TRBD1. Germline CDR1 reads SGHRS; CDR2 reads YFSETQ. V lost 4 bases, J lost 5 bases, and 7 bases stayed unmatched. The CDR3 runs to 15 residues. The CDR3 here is CASSTGTGRHQPQHF. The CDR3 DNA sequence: TGCGCCAGCAGCACTGGGACAGGGCGTCATCAGCCCCAGCATTTT. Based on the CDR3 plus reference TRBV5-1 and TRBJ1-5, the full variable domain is KAGVTQTPRYLIKTRGQQVTLSCSPISGHRSVSWYQQTPGQGLQFLFEYFSETQRNKGNFPGRFSGRQFSNSRSEMNVSTLELGDSALYLCASSTGTGRHQPQHFGDGTRLSIL.

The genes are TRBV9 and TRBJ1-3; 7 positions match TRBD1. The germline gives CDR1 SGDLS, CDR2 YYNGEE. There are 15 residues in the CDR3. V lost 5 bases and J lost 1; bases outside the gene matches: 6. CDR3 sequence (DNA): TGTGCCAGCAGTCGGAAACAGGGGTCTGGAAACACCATATATTTT. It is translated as CASSRKQGSGNTIYF.

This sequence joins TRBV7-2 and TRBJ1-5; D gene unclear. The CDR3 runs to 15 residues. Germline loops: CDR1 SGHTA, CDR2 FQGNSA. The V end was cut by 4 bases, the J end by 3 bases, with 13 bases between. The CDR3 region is CASSSHGWDNQPQHF. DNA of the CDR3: TGTGCCAGCAGCTCACACGGGTGGGACAATCAGCCCCAGCATTTT. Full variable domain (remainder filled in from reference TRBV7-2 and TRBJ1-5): GAGVSQSPSNKVTEKGKDVELRCDPISGHTALYWYRQSLGQGLEFLIYFQGNSAPDKSGLPSDRFSAERTGGSVSTLTIQRTQQEDSAVYLCASSSHGWDNQPQHFGDGTRLSIL.

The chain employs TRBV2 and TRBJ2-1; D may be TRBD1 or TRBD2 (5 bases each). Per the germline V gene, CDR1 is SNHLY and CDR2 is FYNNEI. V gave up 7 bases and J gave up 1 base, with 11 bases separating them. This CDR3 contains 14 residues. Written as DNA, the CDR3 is TGTGCCAGCACCGAAGAGGGGTCCTACAATGAGCAGTTCTTC. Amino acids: CASTEEGSYNEQFF.

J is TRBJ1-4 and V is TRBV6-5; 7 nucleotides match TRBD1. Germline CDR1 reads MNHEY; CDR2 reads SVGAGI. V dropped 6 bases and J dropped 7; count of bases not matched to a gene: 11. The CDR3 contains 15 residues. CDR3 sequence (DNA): TGTGCCAGCAGGTCCGGAGGGGGCAGGGGTGAAAAACTGTTTTTT. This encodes CASRSGGGRGEKLFF.

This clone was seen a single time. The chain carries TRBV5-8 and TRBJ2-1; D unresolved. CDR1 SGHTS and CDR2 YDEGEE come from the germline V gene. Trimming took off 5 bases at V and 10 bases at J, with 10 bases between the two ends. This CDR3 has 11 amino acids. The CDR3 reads CASRRPEEQFF. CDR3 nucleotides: TGTGCCAGCAGGCGACCTGAGGAGCAGTTCTTC.

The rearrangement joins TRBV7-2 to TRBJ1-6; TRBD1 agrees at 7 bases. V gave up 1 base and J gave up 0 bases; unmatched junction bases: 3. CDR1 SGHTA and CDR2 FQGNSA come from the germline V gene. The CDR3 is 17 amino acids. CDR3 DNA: TGTGCCAGCAGCTTAGAGGGACAGAGCTCCTATAATTCACCCCTCCACTTT. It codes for CASSLEGQSSYNSPLHF.

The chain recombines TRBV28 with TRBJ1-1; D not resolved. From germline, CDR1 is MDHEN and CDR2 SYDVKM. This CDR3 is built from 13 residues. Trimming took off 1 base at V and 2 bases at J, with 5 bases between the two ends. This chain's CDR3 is CASSLSGNTEAFF. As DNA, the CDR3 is TGTGCCAGCAGTTTATCGGGAAACACTGAAGCTTTCTTT.

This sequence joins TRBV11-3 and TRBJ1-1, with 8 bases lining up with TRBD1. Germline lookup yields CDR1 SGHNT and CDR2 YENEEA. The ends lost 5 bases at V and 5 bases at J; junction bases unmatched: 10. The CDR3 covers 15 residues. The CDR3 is CASSRGTGGLTEAFF. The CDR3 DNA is TGTGCCAGCAGCAGAGGGACAGGAGGGTTGACTGAAGCTTTCTTT. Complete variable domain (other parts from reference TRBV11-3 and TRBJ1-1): EAGVVQSPRYKIIEKKQPVAFWCNPISGHNTLYWYLQNLGQGPELLIRYENEEAVDDSQLPKDRFSAERLKGVDSTLKIQPAELGDSAVYLCASSRGTGGLTEAFFGQGTRLTVV.

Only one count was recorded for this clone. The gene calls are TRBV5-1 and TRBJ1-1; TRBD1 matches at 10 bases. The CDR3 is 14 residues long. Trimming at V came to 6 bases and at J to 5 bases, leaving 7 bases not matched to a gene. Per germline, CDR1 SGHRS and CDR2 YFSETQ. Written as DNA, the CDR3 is TGCGCCAGCACCAAGACAGGGGGCCTGACTGAAGCTTTCTTT. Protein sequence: CASTKTGGLTEAFF.

The CDR3 region has the DNA TGTGCCAGCAGCTTCGACAGGGGACCTAACTATGGCTACACCTTC. Translating it yields CASSFDRGPNYGYTF. V gene TRBV11-2 combines with J gene TRBJ1-2, with 8 bases aligning to TRBD1. The CDR3 has 15 residues. The V gene's germline CDR1 is SGHAT and CDR2 FQNNGV. V was pared by 3 bases and J by 0 bases, with 3 bases of the junction left unmatched.

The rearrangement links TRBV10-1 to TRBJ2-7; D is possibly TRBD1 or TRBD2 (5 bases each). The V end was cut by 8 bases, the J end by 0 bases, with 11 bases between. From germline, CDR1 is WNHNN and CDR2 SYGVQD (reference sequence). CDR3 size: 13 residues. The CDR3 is CASSGTGSYEQYF. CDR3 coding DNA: TGCGCCAGCTCTGGGACGGGCTCCTACGAGCAGTACTTC.

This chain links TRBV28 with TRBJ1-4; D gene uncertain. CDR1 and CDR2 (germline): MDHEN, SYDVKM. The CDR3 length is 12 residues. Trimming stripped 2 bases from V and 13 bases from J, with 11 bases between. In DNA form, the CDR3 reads TGTGCCAGCAGTTTAATCTCCCGGCTACTGTTTTTT. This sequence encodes CASSLISRLLFF.

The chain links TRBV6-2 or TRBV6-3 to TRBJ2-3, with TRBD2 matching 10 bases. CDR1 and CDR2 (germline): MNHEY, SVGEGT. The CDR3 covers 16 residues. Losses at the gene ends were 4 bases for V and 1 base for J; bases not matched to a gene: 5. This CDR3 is CASSFPTSGGTDTQYF. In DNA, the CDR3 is TGTGCCAGCAGTTTTCCTACTAGCGGGGGCACAGATACGCAGTATTTT.

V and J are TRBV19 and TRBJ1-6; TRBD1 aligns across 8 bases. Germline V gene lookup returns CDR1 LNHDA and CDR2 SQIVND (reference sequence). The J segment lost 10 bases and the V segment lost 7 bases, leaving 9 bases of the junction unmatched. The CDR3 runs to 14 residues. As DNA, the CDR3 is TGTGCCAGTACGGGACAGGTCATCAGCTCACCCCTCCACTTT. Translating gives CASTGQVISSPLHF.

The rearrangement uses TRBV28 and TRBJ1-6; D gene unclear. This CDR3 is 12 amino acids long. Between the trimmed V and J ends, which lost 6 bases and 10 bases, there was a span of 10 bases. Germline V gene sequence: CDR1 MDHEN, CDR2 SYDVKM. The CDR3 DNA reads TGTGCCAGCAGGCCCCTCCAGTCACCCCTCCACTTT. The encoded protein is CASRPLQSPLHF. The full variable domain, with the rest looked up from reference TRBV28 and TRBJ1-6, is DVKVTQSSRYLVKRTGEKVFLECVQDMDHENMFWYRQDPGLGLRLIYFSYDVKMKEKGDIPEGYSVSREKKERFSLILESASTNQTSMYLCASRPLQSPLHFGNGTRLTVT.

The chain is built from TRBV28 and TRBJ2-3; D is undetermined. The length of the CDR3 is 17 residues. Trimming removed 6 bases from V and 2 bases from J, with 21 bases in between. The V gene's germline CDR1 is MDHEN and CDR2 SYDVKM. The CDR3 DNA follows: TGTGCCAGCAGCCCGCATGGAGCCGGTCTTATCACAGATACGCAGTATTTT. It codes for CASSPHGAGLITDTQYF.

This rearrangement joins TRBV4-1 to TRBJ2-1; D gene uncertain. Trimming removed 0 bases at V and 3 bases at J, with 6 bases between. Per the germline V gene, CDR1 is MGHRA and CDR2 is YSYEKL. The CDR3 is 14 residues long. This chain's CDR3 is CASSQDPDYNEQFF. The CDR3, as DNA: TGCGCCAGCAGCCAAGATCCGGACTACAATGAGCAGTTCTTC.

The CDR3 DNA sequence: TGCAGCGTTCGCCCGGGGCCGGACACCGGGGAGCTGTTTTTT. This translates into CSVRPGPDTGELFF. The chain is built from TRBV29-1 and TRBJ2-2, with D tentatively TRBD1 or TRBD2 (5 bases each). Trimming pared 5 bases from V and 3 bases from J, leaving 13 bases between. The CDR3 runs to 14 residues. Germline V gives CDR1 SQVTM, CDR2 ANQGSEA.

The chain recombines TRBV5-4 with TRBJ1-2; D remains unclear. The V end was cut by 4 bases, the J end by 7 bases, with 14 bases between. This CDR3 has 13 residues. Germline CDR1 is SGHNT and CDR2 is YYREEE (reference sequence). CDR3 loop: CASSPSRERGYTF. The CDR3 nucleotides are TGTGCCAGCAGCCCAAGTAGAGAGCGTGGCTACACCTTC.

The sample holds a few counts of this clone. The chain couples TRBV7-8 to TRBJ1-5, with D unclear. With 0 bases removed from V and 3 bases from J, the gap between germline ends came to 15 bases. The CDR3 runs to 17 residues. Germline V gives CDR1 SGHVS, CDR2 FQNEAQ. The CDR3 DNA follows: TGTGCCAGCAGCTTAGCGTCCACAGTCGCAATCAATCAGCCCCAGCATTTT. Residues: CASSLASTVAINQPQHF.

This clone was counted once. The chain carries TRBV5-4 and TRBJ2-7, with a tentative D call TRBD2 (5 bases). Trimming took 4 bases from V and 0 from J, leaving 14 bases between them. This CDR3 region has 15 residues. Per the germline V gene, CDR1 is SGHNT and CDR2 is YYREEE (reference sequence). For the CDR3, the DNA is TGTGCCAGCAGCCCCGGTATTGGGAGCTCCTACGAGCAGTACTTC. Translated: CASSPGIGSSYEQYF.

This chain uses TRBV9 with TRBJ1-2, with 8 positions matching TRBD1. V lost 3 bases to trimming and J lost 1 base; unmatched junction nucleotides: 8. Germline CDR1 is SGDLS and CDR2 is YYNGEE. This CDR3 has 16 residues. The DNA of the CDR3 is TGTGCCAGCAGCGGACAGGGGCGCCACCTTAACTATGGCTACACCTTC. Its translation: CASSGQGRHLNYGYTF.

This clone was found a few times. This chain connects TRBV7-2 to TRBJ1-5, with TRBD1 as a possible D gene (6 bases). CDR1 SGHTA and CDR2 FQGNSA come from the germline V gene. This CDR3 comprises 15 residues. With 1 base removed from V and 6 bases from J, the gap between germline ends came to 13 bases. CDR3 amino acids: CASSLDAGGFQPQHF. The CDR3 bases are TGTGCCAGCAGCTTAGATGCCGGGGGCTTTCAGCCCCAGCATTTT.

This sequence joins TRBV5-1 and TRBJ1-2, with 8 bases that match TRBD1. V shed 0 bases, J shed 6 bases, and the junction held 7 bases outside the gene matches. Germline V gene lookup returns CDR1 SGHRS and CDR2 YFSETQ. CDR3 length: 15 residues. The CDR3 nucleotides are TGCGCCAGCAGCTTGGAACAGGGGGTTAATGATGGCTACACCTTC. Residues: CASSLEQGVNDGYTF.

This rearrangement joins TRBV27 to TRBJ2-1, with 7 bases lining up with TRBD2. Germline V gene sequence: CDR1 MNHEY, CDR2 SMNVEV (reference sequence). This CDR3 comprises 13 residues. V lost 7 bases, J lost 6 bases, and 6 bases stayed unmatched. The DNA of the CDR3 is TGTGCCAGCAACCTGGGGGGGAGCAATGAGCAGTTCTTC. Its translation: CASNLGGSNEQFF.

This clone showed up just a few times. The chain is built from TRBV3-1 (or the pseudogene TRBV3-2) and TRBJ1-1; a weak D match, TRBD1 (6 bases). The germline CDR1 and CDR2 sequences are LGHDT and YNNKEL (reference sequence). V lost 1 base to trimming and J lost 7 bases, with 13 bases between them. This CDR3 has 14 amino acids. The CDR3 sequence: CASSQVGGGGEAFF. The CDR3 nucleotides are TGTGCCAGCAGCCAAGTTGGTGGGGGCGGTGAAGCTTTCTTT.

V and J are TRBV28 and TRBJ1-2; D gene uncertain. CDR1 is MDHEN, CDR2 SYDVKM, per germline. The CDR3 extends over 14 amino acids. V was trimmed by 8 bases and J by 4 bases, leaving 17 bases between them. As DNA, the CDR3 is TGTGCCAGCGACCGCATACAACCCCCCTATGGCTACACCTTC. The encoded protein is CASDRIQPPYGYTF.